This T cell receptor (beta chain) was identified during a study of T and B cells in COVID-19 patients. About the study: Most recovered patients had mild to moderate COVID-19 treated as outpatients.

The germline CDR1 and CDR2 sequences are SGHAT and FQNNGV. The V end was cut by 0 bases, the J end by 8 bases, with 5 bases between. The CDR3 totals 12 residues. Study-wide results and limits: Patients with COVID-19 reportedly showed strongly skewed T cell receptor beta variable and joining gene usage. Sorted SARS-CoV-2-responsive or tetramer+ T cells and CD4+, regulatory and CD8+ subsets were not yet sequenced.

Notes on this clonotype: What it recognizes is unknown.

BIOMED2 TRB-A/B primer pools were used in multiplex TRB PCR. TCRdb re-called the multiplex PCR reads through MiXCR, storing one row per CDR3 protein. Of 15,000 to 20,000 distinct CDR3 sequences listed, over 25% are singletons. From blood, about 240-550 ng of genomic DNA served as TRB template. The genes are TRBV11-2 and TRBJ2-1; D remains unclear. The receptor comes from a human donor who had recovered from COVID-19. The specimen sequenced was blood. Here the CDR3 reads CASSLDFHEQFF. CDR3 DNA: TGTGCCAGCAGCTTAGATTTCCATGAGCAGTTCTTC.